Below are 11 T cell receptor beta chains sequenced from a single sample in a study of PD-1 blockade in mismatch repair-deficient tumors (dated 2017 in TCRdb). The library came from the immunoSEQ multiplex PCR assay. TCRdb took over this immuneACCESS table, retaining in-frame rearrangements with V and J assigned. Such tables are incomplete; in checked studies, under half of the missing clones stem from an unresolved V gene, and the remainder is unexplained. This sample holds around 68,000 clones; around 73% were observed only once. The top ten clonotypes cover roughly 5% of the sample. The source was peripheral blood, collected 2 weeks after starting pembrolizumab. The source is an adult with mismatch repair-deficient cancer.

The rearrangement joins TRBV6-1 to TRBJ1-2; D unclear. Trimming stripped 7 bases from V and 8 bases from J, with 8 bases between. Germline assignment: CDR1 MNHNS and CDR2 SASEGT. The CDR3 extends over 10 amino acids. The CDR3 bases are TGTGCCAGCACTGCCCGAGGCTACACCTTC. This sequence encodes CASTARGYTF.

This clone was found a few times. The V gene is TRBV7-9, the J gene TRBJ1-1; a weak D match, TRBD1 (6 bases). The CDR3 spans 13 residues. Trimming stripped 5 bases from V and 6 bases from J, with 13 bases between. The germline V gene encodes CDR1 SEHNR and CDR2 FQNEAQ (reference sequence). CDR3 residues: CASSLGTRAEAFF. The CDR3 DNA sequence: TGTGCCAGCAGCCTCGGGACAAGAGCTGAAGCTTTCTTT.

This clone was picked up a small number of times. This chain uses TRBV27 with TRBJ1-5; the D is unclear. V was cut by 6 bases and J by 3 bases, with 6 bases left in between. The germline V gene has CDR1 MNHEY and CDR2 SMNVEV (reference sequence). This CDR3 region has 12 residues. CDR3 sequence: CASSGPNQPQHF. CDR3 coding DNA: TGTGCCAGCAGCGGCCCCAATCAGCCCCAGCATTTT.

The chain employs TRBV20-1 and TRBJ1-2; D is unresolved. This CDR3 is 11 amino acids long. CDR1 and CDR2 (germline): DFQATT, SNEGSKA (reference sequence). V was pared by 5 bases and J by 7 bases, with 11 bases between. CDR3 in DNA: TGCAGTGCTGCGCAGCCCGGTGGCTACACCTTC. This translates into CSAAQPGGYTF.

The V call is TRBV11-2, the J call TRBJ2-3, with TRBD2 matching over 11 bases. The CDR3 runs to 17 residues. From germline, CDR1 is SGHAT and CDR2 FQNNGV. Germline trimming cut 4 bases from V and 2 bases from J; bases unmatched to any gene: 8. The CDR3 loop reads CASSSHQTSGVTDTQYF. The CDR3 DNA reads TGTGCCAGCAGCTCCCACCAGACTAGCGGGGTCACAGATACGCAGTATTTT.

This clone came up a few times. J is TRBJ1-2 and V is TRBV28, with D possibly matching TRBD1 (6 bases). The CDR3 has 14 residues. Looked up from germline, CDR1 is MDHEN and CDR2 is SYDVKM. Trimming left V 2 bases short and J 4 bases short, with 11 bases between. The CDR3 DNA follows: TGTGCCAGCAGTTTACCGAGGGGGGGCTATGGCTACACCTTC. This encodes CASSLPRGGYGYTF.

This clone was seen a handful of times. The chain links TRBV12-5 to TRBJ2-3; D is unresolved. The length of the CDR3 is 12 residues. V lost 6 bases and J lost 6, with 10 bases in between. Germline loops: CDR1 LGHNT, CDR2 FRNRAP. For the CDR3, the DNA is TGTGCTAGTGGACGTAGTCTGGATACGCAGTATTTT. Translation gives CASGRSLDTQYF.

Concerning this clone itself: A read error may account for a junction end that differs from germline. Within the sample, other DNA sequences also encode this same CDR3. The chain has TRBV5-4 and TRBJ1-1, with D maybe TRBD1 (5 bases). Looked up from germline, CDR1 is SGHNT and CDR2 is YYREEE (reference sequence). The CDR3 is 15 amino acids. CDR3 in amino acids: CASRKTGTLNTEAFF. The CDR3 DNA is TGTGCTAGCAGAAAGACGGGGACCCTGAACACTGAAGCTTTCTTT.

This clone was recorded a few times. The DNA for the CDR3 is TGTGCCAGCAGCCAAGATCTTGCTCAGGAGCAGTTCTTC. Encoded protein: CASSQDLAQEQFF. V is TRBV4-2 and J is TRBJ2-1, with no clear D. CDR3 length equals 13 residues. Germline loops: CDR1 LGHNA, CDR2 YNFKEQ. V was cut by 0 bases and J by 10 bases, with 10 bases left in between.

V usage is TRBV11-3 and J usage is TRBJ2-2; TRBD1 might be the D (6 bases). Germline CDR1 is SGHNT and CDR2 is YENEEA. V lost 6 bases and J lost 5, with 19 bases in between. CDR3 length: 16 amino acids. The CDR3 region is CASRPAGDTLTGELFF. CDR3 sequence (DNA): TGTGCCAGCAGGCCCGCAGGGGATACTCTGACCGGGGAGCTGTTTTTT.

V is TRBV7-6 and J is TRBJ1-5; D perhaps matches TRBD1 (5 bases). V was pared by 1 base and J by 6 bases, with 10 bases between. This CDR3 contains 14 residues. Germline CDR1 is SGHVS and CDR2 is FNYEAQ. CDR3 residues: CASSLGGGTQPQHF. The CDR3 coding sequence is TGTGCCAGCAGCTTAGGTGGGGGAACTCAGCCCCAGCATTTT. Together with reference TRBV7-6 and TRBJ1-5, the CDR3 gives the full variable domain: GAGVSQSPRYKVTKRGQDVALRCDPISGHVSLYWYRQALGQGPEFLTYFNYEAQQDKSGLPNDRFSAERPEGSISTLTIQRTEQRDSAMYRCASSLGGGTQPQHFGDGTRLSIL.